This T cell receptor beta chain was obtained from a study of cytomegalovirus exposure and HLA in healthy donors. Study-wide context: Unique TCRs from HLA-typed donors, approximately 80 million of them, were held in an early data release. Study observations and caveats: Later, TCR association rates were found to vary by HLA locus, highest for DRB1 and lowest for HLA-C. Presence/absence analyses assumed roughly uniform sequencing depth across donors.

PCR was performed using 60 Vbeta and 13 Jbeta primers. Profiled with immunoSEQ multiplex PCR; TCRdb holds only in-frame clones, not every one. The sample has 120,000 or so clones, approximately 79% seen once. Each of the donors was a healthy bone marrow donor. This clone appeared a single time. Its target is unknown. In germline, CDR1 is SGHRS, CDR2 YFSETQ. Unmatched junction bases numbered 11, after V lost 7 bases and J lost 6 bases. CDR3 size: 15 residues. The genes are TRBV5-1 and TRBJ2-1; 9 bases align to TRBD2. Sequenced sample: PBMCs. This receptor was taken from a man aged 50-59 years in good health and CMV-seropositive. CDR3 in DNA: TGCGCCAGCTCCCGAACTAGCGGGCCGCTCAATGAGCAGTTCTTC. It codes for CASSRTSGPLNEQFF.